These 6 T cell receptor beta chains came from one sample sequenced in a study of cytomegalovirus exposure and HLA in healthy donors. The PCR ran on 60 Vbeta and 13 Jbeta primers. The protocol was immunoSEQ multiplex PCR, while the TCRdb copy is restricted to in-frame clones and leaves out a portion. Here the sample spans 95,000 to 150,000 clones, about 73% being singletons. The sample consisted of PBMCs. These receptors came from a woman between 40 and 55 years old in good health and CMV-seronegative.

The chain links TRBV7-2 to TRBJ2-1; no definite D call. V shed 1 base and J shed 0 bases, with 7 bases lying between them. This CDR3 contains 15 residues. CDR1 is SGHTA, CDR2 FQGNSA, per germline. The CDR3 sequence is CASSLDASSYNEQFF. The CDR3 DNA reads as TGTGCCAGCAGCTTAGACGCGAGCTCCTACAATGAGCAGTTCTTC. The full variable domain, in which reference TRBV7-2 and TRBJ2-1 provide the parts outside the CDR3, is GAGVSQSPSNKVTEKGKDVELRCDPISGHTALYWYRQSLGQGLEFLIYFQGNSAPDKSGLPSDRFSAERTGGSVSTLTIQRTQQEDSAVYLCASSLDASSYNEQFFGPGTRLTVL.

The chain carries TRBV28 and TRBJ1-6; D ambiguous. V lost 8 bases, J lost 9 bases, and 11 bases lay in between. CDR1 and CDR2 (germline): MDHEN, SYDVKM. This CDR3 spans 12 amino acids. The CDR3 protein is CASGGEVSPLHF. The CDR3 DNA reads TGTGCCAGCGGCGGGGAGGTTTCACCCCTCCACTTT.

The chain joins TRBV7-9 to TRBJ2-2, with D tentatively TRBD1 (6 bases). This CDR3 has 17 amino acids. Germline V gene data show CDR1 as SEHNR and CDR2 as FQNEAQ (reference sequence). The germline V and J ends were trimmed by 2 bases and 4 bases, with 17 bases remaining between them. The CDR3 nucleotides are TGTGCCAGCAGCTTATCCGCGGACAGTAGGGGCACCGGGGAGCTGTTTTTT. It encodes CASSLSADSRGTGELFF.

This clone has just a few counts. V is TRBV7-6 and J is TRBJ1-1; tentatively, D is TRBD1 (6 bases). Germline CDR1 is SGHVS and CDR2 is FNYEAQ. The CDR3 length is 16 residues. V was clipped by 4 bases and J by 3 bases, with 18 bases between them. Here the CDR3 DNA reads TGTGCCAGCAGCTCAGCACAAGGACAGCCGCACACTGAAGCTTTCTTT. Translation gives CASSSAQGQPHTEAFF.

This chain connects TRBV7-9 to TRBJ2-7, with 8 nucleotides matching TRBD1. CDR3 length equals 14 residues. Germline lookup yields CDR1 SEHNR and CDR2 FQNEAQ (reference sequence). The V gene end was trimmed by 1 base and the J gene end by 7 bases; junction bases not matched to a gene: 6. CDR3 sequence: CASSLGQGYGEQYF. Here the CDR3 DNA reads TGTGCCAGCAGCTTAGGACAGGGGTATGGGGAGCAGTACTTC.

The chain has TRBV10-3 and TRBJ2-5, with 12 bases that match TRBD2. CDR3 length: 15 residues. Germline CDR1 and CDR2: ENHRY and SYGVKD. Trimming removed 4 bases from V and 5 bases from J; junction bases left unmatched: 5. The CDR3 nucleotides are TGTGCCATCAGTGTAGGACTAGCGGGGCGTGAGACCCAGTACTTC. Protein product: CAISVGLAGRETQYF.